Each of the 29 T cell receptor beta chains below was sequenced from the same sample in a study of technical replicates of blood from a handful of donors. Here immunoSEQ multiplex PCR was the method, and the copy in TCRdb shows in-frame clones only, minus some. The table lists over 9,000 clones, 75% to 95% of them singletons. Sequenced: PBMCs. The receptor set was obtained from a human donor in good health.

The genes are TRBV5-1 and TRBJ1-1; D may be TRBD1 (5 bases). From germline, CDR1 is SGHRS and CDR2 YFSETQ. This CDR3 is built from 13 residues. With 0 bases removed from V and 8 bases from J, the gap between germline ends came to 11 bases. The CDR3 is CASSLVRRGEAFF. The CDR3 DNA is TGCGCCAGCAGCTTGGTCAGGAGGGGCGAAGCTTTCTTT.

The chain couples TRBV19 to TRBJ2-5; the match to TRBD2 covers 11 bases. The CDR3 is 16 residues long. V lost 9 bases to trimming and J lost 0 bases; unmatched junction nucleotides: 9. Germline CDR1 and CDR2: LNHDA and SQIVND (reference sequence). This CDR3 reads CASHPGTSGDQETQYF. The CDR3 DNA reads as TGTGCCAGCCACCCGGGGACTAGCGGAGACCAAGAGACCCAGTACTTC.

V gene TRBV5-5 combines with J gene TRBJ1-2; D is perhaps TRBD1 (5 bases). Germline loops: CDR1 SGHKS, CDR2 YYEKEE (reference sequence). V was pared by 1 base and J by 4 bases, with 17 bases between. The CDR3 extends over 16 amino acids. Written as DNA, the CDR3 is TGTGCCAGCAGCTTGCTCCCTGCGGGGGACGGCTATGGCTACACCTTC. It translates to CASSLLPAGDGYGYTF.

The V and J genes are TRBV7-9 and TRBJ2-1, with 10 bases that match TRBD2. Germline CDR1 is SEHNR and CDR2 is FQNEAQ (reference sequence). This CDR3 comprises 15 residues. V shed 6 bases, J shed 5 bases, and the junction held 7 bases outside the gene matches. The CDR3 DNA reads as TGTGCCAGCAGTCTGGGGACTAGCGAGGACAATGAGCAGTTCTTC. Its protein is CASSLGTSEDNEQFF.

For the CDR3, the DNA is TGTGCCAGCAGCCGGGACTCCTACTCCTACGAGCAGTACTTC. This gives the protein CASSRDSYSYEQYF. The chain combines TRBV2 with TRBJ2-7; possible D gene TRBD2, 6 bases. The germline V gene has CDR1 SNHLY and CDR2 FYNNEI. CDR3 length: 14 amino acids. V was cut by 6 bases and J by 0 bases, with 12 bases left in between.

The chain couples TRBV10-3 to TRBJ2-1, with 10 bases matching TRBD2. J gave up 1 base and V 10 bases, and 16 bases lay outside the gene matches. This CDR3 is 18 amino acids long. Germline-derived CDR1 and CDR2 are ENHRY and SYGVKD. DNA of the CDR3: TGTGCCACCCGGCCCCATCTAGCGGGAGATGGATCCTACAATGAGCAGTTCTTC. It yields the protein CATRPHLAGDGSYNEQFF.

The CDR3 spells CASSQDLTGELFF. The CDR3, as DNA: TGTGCCAGCAGCCAAGATCTCACCGGGGAGCTGTTTTTT. The rearrangement links TRBV4-2 to TRBJ2-2, with D uncertain. The CDR3 is 13 amino acids. CDR1 is LGHNA, CDR2 YNFKEQ, per germline. V gave up 0 bases and J gave up 4 bases, with 3 bases separating them.

In its sample, this clone was seen once. This chain links TRBV28 with TRBJ2-1; the match to TRBD1 covers 8 bases. Trimming at V came to 5 bases and at J to 8 bases, leaving 17 bases not matched to a gene. Per the germline V gene, CDR1 is MDHEN and CDR2 is SYDVKM. CDR3 size: 17 residues. The CDR3 loop reads CASSPGQGWPKRDEQFF. CDR3 DNA sequence: TGTGCCAGCAGTCCTGGACAGGGCTGGCCCAAACGCGATGAGCAGTTCTTC.

The chain links TRBV7-9 to TRBJ2-7; 11 bases are a match to TRBD2. The CDR3 contains 14 residues. Losses at the gene ends were 0 bases for V and 5 bases for J; bases not matched to a gene: 0. The germline V gene encodes CDR1 SEHNR and CDR2 FQNEAQ (reference sequence). CDR3 in DNA: TGTGCCAGCAGCTTAGCTAGCGGGAGGGACGAGCAGTACTTC. Protein product: CASSLASGRDEQYF. Complete variable domain (other parts from reference TRBV7-9 and TRBJ2-7): DTGVSQNPRHKITKRGQNVTFRCDPISEHNRLYWYRQTLGQGPEFLTYFQNEAQLEKSRLLSDRFSAERPKGSFSTLEIQRTEQGDSAMYLCASSLASGRDEQYFGPGTRLTVT.

This clone was recorded only once. The CDR3 bases are TGTGCCAGCAGCCCTGGTCTAGCGGGAGGGGCAGATACGCAGTATTTT. Its protein is CASSPGLAGGADTQYF. V usage is TRBV7-3 and J usage is TRBJ2-3, with 12 nucleotides matching TRBD2. The junction had 7 bases not matched to a gene; V was cut back by 5 bases and J by 4 bases. Looked up from germline, CDR1 is SGHTA and CDR2 is FQGTGA. The CDR3 runs 16 residues.

The V gene is TRBV9, the J gene TRBJ2-5, with 13 bases that match TRBD2. This CDR3 is 17 amino acids long. V lost 4 bases, J lost 3 bases, and 9 bases stayed unmatched. Germline loops: CDR1 SGDLS, CDR2 YYNGEE. CDR3 loop: CASSRRGGTSGEETQYF. CDR3 in DNA: TGTGCCAGCAGCCGAAGGGGAGGGACTAGCGGGGAAGAGACCCAGTACTTC. The whole variable domain, remainder taken from reference TRBV9 and TRBJ2-5, is DSGVTQTPKHLITATGQRVTLRCSPRSGDLSVYWYQQSLDQGLQFLIQYYNGEERAKGNILERFSAQQFPDLHSELNLSSLELGDSALYFCASSRRGGTSGEETQYFGPGTRLLVL.

CDR3 protein: CASSLFAGQDTQYF. CDR3 DNA sequence: TGCGCCAGCAGCTTGTTCGCAGGTCAAGATACGCAGTATTTT. This chain uses TRBV5-1 with TRBJ2-3; no firm D call. This CDR3 contains 14 residues. Trimming shortened V by 1 base and J by 5 bases, and 11 bases separated the two germline ends. CDR1 and CDR2 from the germline V gene are SGHRS and YFSETQ.

This chain joins TRBV6-1 and TRBJ1-1, with 7 positions matching TRBD1. Germline V gives CDR1 MNHNS, CDR2 SASEGT. The CDR3 spans 14 residues. The J segment lost 5 bases and the V segment lost 7 bases, leaving 10 bases of the junction unmatched. The CDR3 coding sequence is TGTGCCAGCACCTTTGACAGGGAAGGGACTGAAGCTTTCTTT. Its protein product is CASTFDREGTEAFF.

The sample holds one count of this clone. The CDR3 nucleotides are TGTGCCAGCTCCCCAACTCAATACACTGAAGCTTTCTTT. This codes for CASSPTQYTEAFF. The chain links TRBV18 to TRBJ1-1, with D unclear. The germline CDR1 and CDR2 sequences are KGHSH and LQKENI. The CDR3 runs 13 residues. V was clipped by 6 bases and J by 3 bases, with 11 bases between them.

CDR3 bases: TGTGCCAGCAGTGAGGTCCGGGGAGCCGCCGAGCAGTACTTC. Translated, it gives CASSEVRGAAEQYF. The chain links TRBV2 to TRBJ2-7; perhaps TRBD2 as D (5 bases). Trimming removed 3 bases at V and 6 bases at J, with 15 bases between. CDR1 SNHLY and CDR2 FYNNEI come from the germline V gene. The CDR3 is 14 amino acids.

This clone was recorded only once. The chain uses TRBV6-5 and TRBJ2-7; TRBD2 is a possible D gene (5 bases). Trimming removed 2 bases at V and 6 bases at J, with 17 bases between. The CDR3 extends over 15 amino acids. Germline V CDR1 and CDR2: MNHEY, SVGAGI. DNA of the CDR3: TGTGCCAGCAGTTACAGCCCCCATGGAGGCGGCGAGCAGTACTTC. The encoded protein is CASSYSPHGGGEQYF.

This chain links TRBV7-9 with TRBJ2-1; 14 bases map to TRBD2. Trimming cost V 4 bases and J 8 bases; bases outside gene matches: 4. CDR3 length equals 15 residues. Germline V gene sequence: CDR1 SEHNR, CDR2 FQNEAQ (reference sequence). Written as DNA, the CDR3 is TGTGCCAGCAGCTGGGGACTAGCGGGGGTCGATGAGCAGTTCTTC. This codes for CASSWGLAGVDEQFF.

This clone was detected only a few times. V is TRBV6-5 and J is TRBJ1-1, with 10 bases aligning to TRBD1. This CDR3 is built from 12 residues. J lost 12 bases, V lost 7 bases, and 8 bases had no gene match. From germline, CDR1 is MNHEY and CDR2 SVGAGI. CDR3 sequence: CASIAGTGVTFF. CDR3 DNA sequence: TGTGCCAGCATCGCGGGGACAGGGGTCACTTTCTTT.

The J gene is TRBJ2-3, the V gene TRBV28, with TRBD1 matching over 9 bases. The length of the CDR3 is 11 residues. CDR1 and CDR2 from the germline V gene are MDHEN and SYDVKM. J gave up 11 bases and V 6 bases, and 3 bases lay outside the gene matches. The CDR3 loop reads CASRRQGEQYF. CDR3 coding DNA: TGTGCCAGCAGGCGACAGGGGGAGCAGTATTTT.

V gene TRBV2 combines with J gene TRBJ1-4; TRBD1 agrees at 7 bases. Trimming cost V 4 bases and J 8 bases; bases outside gene matches: 4. Per the germline V gene, CDR1 is SNHLY and CDR2 is FYNNEI. CDR3 length equals 13 residues. Here the CDR3 reads CASSGDRGEKLFF. The CDR3 nucleotides are TGTGCCAGCAGTGGGGACAGAGGGGAAAAACTGTTTTTT. The whole variable domain, remainder taken from reference TRBV2 and TRBJ1-4, is EPEVTQTPSHQVTQMGQEVILRCVPISNHLYFYWYRQILGQKVEFLVSFYNNEISEKSEIFDDQFSVERPDGSNFTLKIRSTKLEDSAMYFCASSGDRGEKLFFGSGTQLSVL.

A few counts support this clone. This CDR3 reads CASSWARGGYTF. In DNA form, the CDR3 reads TGTGCCAGCAGTTGGGCCAGGGGTGGCTACACCTTC. The chain is built from TRBV28 and TRBJ1-2, with D possibly matching TRBD1 (6 bases). This CDR3 has 12 residues. CDR1 and CDR2 (germline): MDHEN, SYDVKM. V was pared by 4 bases and J by 7 bases, with 10 bases between.

This clone has only a few counts. V gene TRBV6-1 combines with J gene TRBJ2-2; D is ambiguous. Germline V gene lookup returns CDR1 MNHNS and CDR2 SASEGT. CDR3 length: 14 amino acids. Between the trimmed V and J ends, which lost 4 bases and 0 bases, there was a span of 6 bases. CDR3 DNA sequence: TGTGCCAGCAGTGGACTCTCGAACACCGGGGAGCTGTTTTTT. Its translation: CASSGLSNTGELFF.

The genes are TRBV28 and TRBJ2-1, with TRBD1 as a possible D gene (5 bases). V lost 4 bases to trimming and J lost 3 bases, with 13 bases between them. CDR3 length: 15 amino acids. The V gene's germline CDR1 is MDHEN and CDR2 SYDVKM. The CDR3 loop is CASSWQGALYNEQFF. DNA of the CDR3: TGTGCCAGCAGTTGGCAGGGTGCCCTCTACAATGAGCAGTTCTTC. Supplemented by reference TRBV28 and TRBJ2-1, the full variable domain reads DVKVTQSSRYLVKRTGEKVFLECVQDMDHENMFWYRQDPGLGLRLIYFSYDVKMKEKGDIPEGYSVSREKKERFSLILESASTNQTSMYLCASSWQGALYNEQFFGPGTRLTVL.

The rearrangement links TRBV27 to TRBJ2-7, with D unclear. The CDR3 contains 15 residues. Germline CDR1 MNHEY, CDR2 SMNVEV (reference sequence). The V end lost 0 bases, the J end lost 0 bases, and 9 bases lay between the germline ends. The DNA for the CDR3 is TGTGCCAGCAGTTTATCTGGGTGGAGCTCCTACGAGCAGTACTTC. Translated, it gives CASSLSGWSSYEQYF.

This chain uses TRBV7-8 with TRBJ1-2; TRBD1 agrees at 7 bases. V shed 2 bases, J shed 7 bases, and the junction held 4 bases outside the gene matches. The CDR3 spans 13 residues. From germline, CDR1 is SGHVS and CDR2 FQNEAQ. CDR3 nucleotide sequence: TGTGCCAGCAGCTTATGGGCAGGGGGTGGCTACACCTTC. It is translated as CASSLWAGGGYTF.

The J gene is TRBJ2-1, the V gene TRBV9; 10 bases are a match to TRBD2. Per germline, CDR1 SGDLS and CDR2 YYNGEE. With V trimmed by 3 bases and J by 2 bases, 14 bases remained unmatched. CDR3 length equals 19 residues. The CDR3 region is CASSAGVSSGSEPYNEQFF. In DNA, the CDR3 is TGTGCCAGCAGCGCAGGAGTTTCTAGCGGGAGTGAGCCCTACAATGAGCAGTTCTTC.

This clone has just one count. J is TRBJ2-6 and V is TRBV7-9, with D perhaps TRBD2 (6 bases). Between the trimmed V and J ends, which lost 7 bases and 4 bases, there was a span of 26 bases. Germline CDR1 is SEHNR and CDR2 is FQNEAQ (reference sequence). The CDR3 runs 19 residues. The CDR3 DNA is TGTGCCAGCACCCGAAGGAGGAGTGGCAGTCGGGAGGGGGCCAACGTCCTGACTTTC. Its protein product is CASTRRRSGSREGANVLTF.

The rearrangement joins TRBV6-5 to TRBJ2-7; D possibly corresponds to TRBD1 (6 bases). CDR1 is MNHEY, CDR2 SVGAGI, per germline. The CDR3 contains 13 residues. Trimming took off 5 bases at V and 3 bases at J, with 11 bases between the two ends. DNA for the CDR3: TGTGCCAGCAGTAGGACAGCGAACTACGAGCAGTACTTC. As protein: CASSRTANYEQYF.

The chain couples TRBV5-1 to TRBJ2-2; a weak D match, TRBD1 (6 bases). Germline V CDR1 and CDR2: SGHRS, YFSETQ. V lost 2 bases and J lost 3, with 17 bases in between. The CDR3 totals 17 residues. The CDR3 DNA is TGCGCCAGCAGCTTTGGTAACAGACAGGCGGACACCGGGGAGCTGTTTTTT. Residues: CASSFGNRQADTGELFF. The variable domain in full, completed from reference TRBV5-1 and TRBJ2-2, reads KAGVTQTPRYLIKTRGQQVTLSCSPISGHRSVSWYQQTPGQGLQFLFEYFSETQRNKGNFPGRFSGRQFSNSRSEMNVSTLELGDSALYLCASSFGNRQADTGELFFGEGSRLTVL.